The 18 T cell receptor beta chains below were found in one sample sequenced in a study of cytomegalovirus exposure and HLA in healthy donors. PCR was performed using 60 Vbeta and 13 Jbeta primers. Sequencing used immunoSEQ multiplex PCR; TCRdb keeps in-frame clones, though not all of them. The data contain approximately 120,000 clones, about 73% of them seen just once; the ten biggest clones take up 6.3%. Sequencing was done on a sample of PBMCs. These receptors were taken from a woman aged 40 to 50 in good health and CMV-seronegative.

The CDR3 region has the DNA TGCGCCAGCAGCCAGCCTTCTCGGGGATTCGGGTATGGCTACACCTTC. Amino acids: CASSQPSRGFGYGYTF. The chain combines TRBV4-1 with TRBJ1-2; D is unresolved. Per the germline V gene, CDR1 is MGHRA and CDR2 is YSYEKL. The CDR3 is made up of 16 amino acids. Trimming removed 3 bases at V and 5 bases at J, with 19 bases between.

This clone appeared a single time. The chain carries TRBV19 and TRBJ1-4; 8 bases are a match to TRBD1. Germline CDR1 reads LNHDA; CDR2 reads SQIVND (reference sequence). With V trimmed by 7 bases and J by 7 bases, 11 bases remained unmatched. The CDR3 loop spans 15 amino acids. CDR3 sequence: CASNRGAGGGEKLFF. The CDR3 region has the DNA TGTGCCAGTAACCGGGGGGCAGGGGGCGGTGAAAAACTGTTTTTT.

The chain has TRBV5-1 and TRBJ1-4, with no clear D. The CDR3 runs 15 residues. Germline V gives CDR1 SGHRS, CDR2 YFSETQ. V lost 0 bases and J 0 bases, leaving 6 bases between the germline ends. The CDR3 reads CASSLAGATNEKLFF. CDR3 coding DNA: TGCGCCAGCAGCTTGGCCGGGGCAACTAATGAAAAACTGTTTTTT.

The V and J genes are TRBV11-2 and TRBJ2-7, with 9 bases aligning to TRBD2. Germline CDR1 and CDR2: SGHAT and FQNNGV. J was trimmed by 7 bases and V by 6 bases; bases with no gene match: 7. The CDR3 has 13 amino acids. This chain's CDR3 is CASRVAGVWEQYF. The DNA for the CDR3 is TGTGCCAGCAGAGTAGCGGGAGTCTGGGAGCAGTACTTC.

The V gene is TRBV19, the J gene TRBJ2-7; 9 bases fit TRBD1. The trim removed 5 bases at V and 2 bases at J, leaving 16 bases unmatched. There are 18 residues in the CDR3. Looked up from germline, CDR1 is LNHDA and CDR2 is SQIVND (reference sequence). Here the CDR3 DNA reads TGTGCCAGTAGTTTAAGTCCTTTCCGGGACAGGGCCCCCTACGAGCAGTACTTC. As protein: CASSLSPFRDRAPYEQYF. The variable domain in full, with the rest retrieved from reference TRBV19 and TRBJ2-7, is DGGITQSPKYLFRKEGQNVTLSCEQNLNHDAMYWYRQDPGQGLRLIYYSQIVNDFQKGDIAEGYSVSREKKESFPLTVTSAQKNPTAFYLCASSLSPFRDRAPYEQYFGPGTRLTVT.

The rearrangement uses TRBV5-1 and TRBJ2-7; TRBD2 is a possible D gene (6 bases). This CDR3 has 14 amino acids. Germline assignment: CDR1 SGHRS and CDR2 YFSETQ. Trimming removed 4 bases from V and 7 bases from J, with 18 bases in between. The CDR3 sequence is CASSPRGAQQEQYF. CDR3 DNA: TGCGCCAGCAGCCCCCGCGGGGCTCAACAGGAGCAGTACTTC.

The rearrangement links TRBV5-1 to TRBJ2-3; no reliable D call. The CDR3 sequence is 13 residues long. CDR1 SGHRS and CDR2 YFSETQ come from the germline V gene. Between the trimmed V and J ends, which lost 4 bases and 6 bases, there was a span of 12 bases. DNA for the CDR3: TGCGCCAGCAGCCCGAGGAGTCGGGATACGCAGTATTTT. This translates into CASSPRSRDTQYF.

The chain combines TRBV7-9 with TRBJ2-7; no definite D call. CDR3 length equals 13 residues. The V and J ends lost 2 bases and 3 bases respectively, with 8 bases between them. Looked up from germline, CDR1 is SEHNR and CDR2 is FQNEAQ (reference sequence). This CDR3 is CASSLTVRYEQYF. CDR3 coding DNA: TGTGCCAGCAGCTTAACGGTTCGCTACGAGCAGTACTTC.

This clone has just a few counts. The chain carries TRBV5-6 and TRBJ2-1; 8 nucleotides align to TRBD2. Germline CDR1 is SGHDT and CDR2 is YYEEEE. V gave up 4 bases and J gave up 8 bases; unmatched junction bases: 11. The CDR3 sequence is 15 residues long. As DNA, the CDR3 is TGTGCCAGCAGCGCCGTGGGTAGCGGGACTGATGAGCAGTTCTTC. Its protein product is CASSAVGSGTDEQFF.

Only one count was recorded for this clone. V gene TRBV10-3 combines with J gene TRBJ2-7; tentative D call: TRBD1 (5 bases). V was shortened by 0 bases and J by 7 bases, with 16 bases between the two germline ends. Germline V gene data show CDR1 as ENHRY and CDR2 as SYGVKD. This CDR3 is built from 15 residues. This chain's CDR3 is CAISESKGDSGEQYF. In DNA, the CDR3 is TGTGCCATCAGTGAGTCGAAAGGGGATTCAGGGGAGCAGTACTTC.

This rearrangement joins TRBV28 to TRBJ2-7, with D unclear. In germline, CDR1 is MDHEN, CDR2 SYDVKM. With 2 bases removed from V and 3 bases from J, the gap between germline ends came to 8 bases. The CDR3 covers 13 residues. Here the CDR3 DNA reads TGTGCCAGCAGTTTAGGCCAGGACTACGAGCAGTACTTC. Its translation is CASSLGQDYEQYF.

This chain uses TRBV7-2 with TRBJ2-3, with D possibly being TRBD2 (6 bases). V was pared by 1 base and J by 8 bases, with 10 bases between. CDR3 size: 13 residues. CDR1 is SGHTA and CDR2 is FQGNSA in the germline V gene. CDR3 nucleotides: TGTGCCAGCAGCTTAGACCCCGGGGGTACGCAGTATTTT. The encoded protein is CASSLDPGGTQYF.

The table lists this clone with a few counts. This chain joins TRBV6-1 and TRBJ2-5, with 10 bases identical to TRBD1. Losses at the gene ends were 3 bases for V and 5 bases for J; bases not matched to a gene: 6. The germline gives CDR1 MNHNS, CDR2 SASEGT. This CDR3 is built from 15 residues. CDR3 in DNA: TGTGCCAGCAGTGAGACCGGGACAGGGGATGAGACCCAGTACTTC. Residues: CASSETGTGDETQYF.

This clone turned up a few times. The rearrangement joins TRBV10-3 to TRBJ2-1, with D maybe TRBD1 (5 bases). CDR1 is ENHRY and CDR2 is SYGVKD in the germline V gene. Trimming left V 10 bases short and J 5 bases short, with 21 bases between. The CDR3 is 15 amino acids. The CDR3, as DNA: TGTGCCACCCGGCCCCAGGGCAGGGTAAACAATGAGCAGTTCTTC. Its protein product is CATRPQGRVNNEQFF.

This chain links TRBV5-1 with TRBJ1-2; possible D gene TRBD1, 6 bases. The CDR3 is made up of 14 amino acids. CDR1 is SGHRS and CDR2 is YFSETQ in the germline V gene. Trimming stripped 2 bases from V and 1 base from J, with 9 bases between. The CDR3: CASSLTQGNYGYTF. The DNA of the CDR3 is TGCGCCAGCAGCTTAACACAGGGTAACTATGGCTACACCTTC.

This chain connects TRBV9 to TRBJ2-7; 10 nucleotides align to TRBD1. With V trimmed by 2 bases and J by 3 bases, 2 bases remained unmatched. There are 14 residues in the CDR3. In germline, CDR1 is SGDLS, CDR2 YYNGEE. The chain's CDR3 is CASSVRDRGYEQYF. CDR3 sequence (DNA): TGTGCCAGCAGCGTCCGGGACAGGGGCTACGAGCAGTACTTC.

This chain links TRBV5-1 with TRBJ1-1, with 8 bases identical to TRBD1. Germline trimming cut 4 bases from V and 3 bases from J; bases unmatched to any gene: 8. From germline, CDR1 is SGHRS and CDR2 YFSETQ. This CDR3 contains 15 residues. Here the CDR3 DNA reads TGCGCCAGCAGCCTAACAGGGGGGGATTACACTGAAGCTTTCTTT. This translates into CASSLTGGDYTEAFF. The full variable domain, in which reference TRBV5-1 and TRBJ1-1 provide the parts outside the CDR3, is KAGVTQTPRYLIKTRGQQVTLSCSPISGHRSVSWYQQTPGQGLQFLFEYFSETQRNKGNFPGRFSGRQFSNSRSEMNVSTLELGDSALYLCASSLTGGDYTEAFFGQGTRLTVV.

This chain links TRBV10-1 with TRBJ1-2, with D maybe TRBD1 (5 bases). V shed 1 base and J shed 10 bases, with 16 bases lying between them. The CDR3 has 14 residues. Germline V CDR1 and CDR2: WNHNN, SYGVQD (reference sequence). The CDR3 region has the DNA TGCGCCAGCAGTGAGTACATCGGGGGACCCCTCTACACCTTC. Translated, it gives CASSEYIGGPLYTF.